Below, 29 T cell receptor beta chains from the same sample are listed, as sequenced in a study of T cells in tumors after PD-1 blockade. Sequenced by immunoSEQ multiplex PCR; TCRdb stores in-frame clones only, minus some. The table records 60,000 to 70,000 clones, about 74% of them present only once. The sample here was PBMCs, taken after anti-PD-1 treatment. The receptors were gathered from a human donor with basal cell carcinoma.

DNA of the CDR3: TGTGCCAGCAGCTCCGGGACGACGAACACCGGGGAGCTGTTTTTT. This translates into CASSSGTTNTGELFF. The rearrangement links TRBV5-5 to TRBJ2-2, with D perhaps TRBD1 or TRBD2 (5 bases each). Germline V CDR1 and CDR2: SGHKS, YYEKEE (reference sequence). The CDR3 runs to 15 residues. The ends were cut back, 3 bases at V and 0 bases at J, with 9 bases in the middle.

The V gene is TRBV10-3, the J gene TRBJ1-2; the D is unclear. CDR3 size: 11 residues. V was pared by 9 bases and J by 0 bases, with 5 bases between. Germline V gene lookup returns CDR1 ENHRY and CDR2 SYGVKD. The CDR3 is CAIRANYGYTF. The CDR3 coding sequence is TGTGCCATACGAGCTAACTATGGCTACACCTTC.

The V call is TRBV9, the J call TRBJ2-6; 10 bases line up with TRBD2. This CDR3 has 17 amino acids. J gave up 2 bases and V 4 bases, and 6 bases lay outside the gene matches. The germline V gene encodes CDR1 SGDLS and CDR2 YYNGEE. The CDR3 sequence: CASSPGAGGAGANVLTF. CDR3 DNA sequence: TGTGCCAGCAGCCCTGGAGCGGGGGGGGCTGGGGCCAACGTCCTGACTTTC.

The V call is TRBV19, the J call TRBJ2-3, with 10 bases fitting TRBD2. Germline V gives CDR1 LNHDA, CDR2 SQIVND (reference sequence). This CDR3 spans 16 amino acids. Trimming cost V 5 bases and J 1 base; bases outside gene matches: 6. CDR3 region: CASSASTSGGTDTQYF. CDR3 coding DNA: TGTGCCAGTAGTGCCTCCACTAGCGGGGGCACAGATACGCAGTATTTT.

The chain couples TRBV30 to TRBJ1-1, with unresolved D. This CDR3 has 13 amino acids. In germline, CDR1 is GTSNPN, CDR2 SVGIG (reference sequence). The V end was cut by 4 bases, the J end by 0 bases, with 9 bases between. The CDR3 coding sequence is TGTGCCTGGACGAGGCTTTTGAACACTGAAGCTTTCTTT. It translates to CAWTRLLNTEAFF.

This clone was detected a few times. The CDR3 here is CASSERKNQGNQPQHF. DNA of the CDR3: TGTGCCAGCAGTGAGAGAAAAAACCAGGGGAATCAGCCCCAGCATTTT. The rearrangement uses TRBV6-1 and TRBJ1-5; D possibly corresponds to TRBD1 (6 bases). Between the trimmed V and J ends, which lost 3 bases and 4 bases, there was a span of 16 bases. The germline V gene encodes CDR1 MNHNS and CDR2 SASEGT. CDR3 length: 16 residues.

The chain employs TRBV9 and TRBJ1-4, with D perhaps matching TRBD1 (6 bases). CDR1 and CDR2 (germline): SGDLS, YYNGEE. V dropped 4 bases and J dropped 5 bases, with 15 bases sitting between them. CDR3 length: 15 amino acids. CDR3 sequence (DNA): TGTGCCAGCAGCCCACGGACAGAGCAAAATGAAAAACTGTTTTTT. Encoded protein: CASSPRTEQNEKLFF.

V and J are TRBV6-5 and TRBJ2-1; D call uncertain. Germline CDR1 and CDR2: MNHEY and SVGAGI. CDR3 size: 16 residues. Trimming pared 2 bases from V and 2 bases from J, leaving 13 bases between. Here the CDR3 DNA reads TGTGCCAGCAGTTACCGAGGTGGGATGACCTACAATGAGCAGTTCTTC. As protein: CASSYRGGMTYNEQFF.

The rearrangement links TRBV7-2 to TRBJ1-6, with 7 bases identical to TRBD1. Germline CDR1 and CDR2: SGHTA and FQGNSA. This CDR3 contains 15 residues. V dropped 5 bases and J dropped 10; count of bases not matched to a gene: 11. The CDR3 nucleotides are TGTGCCAGCAGCCTGCAAGGGGGCGGCGAATCACCCCTCCACTTT. Translating it yields CASSLQGGGESPLHF.

The genes are TRBV10-2 and TRBJ2-5, with TRBD2 matching 9 bases. Trimming at V came to 3 bases and at J to 2 bases, leaving 4 bases not matched to a gene. Germline CDR1 is WSHSY and CDR2 is SAAADI. This CDR3 has 15 residues. The CDR3 sequence: CASSENLAGQETQYF. The DNA for the CDR3 is TGCGCCAGCAGTGAAAACCTAGCGGGGCAAGAGACCCAGTACTTC.

In regard to this clone: The sample contains more than one DNA sequence encoding this CDR3. This chain connects TRBV18 to TRBJ2-1; D call uncertain. The CDR3 sequence is 13 residues long. Germline V CDR1 and CDR2: KGHSH, LQKENI. Trimming cost V 3 bases and J 5 bases, with 8 bases left between them. CDR3 bases: TGTGCCAGCTCACCGGGCCTAAACAATGAGCAGTTCTTC. This gives the protein CASSPGLNNEQFF.

This chain uses TRBV11-1 with TRBJ2-1; weak D call: TRBD2 (6 bases). V lost 0 bases to trimming and J lost 3 bases, with 9 bases between them. This CDR3 region has 15 residues. Germline V gives CDR1 SGHAT, CDR2 FQDESV (reference sequence). The CDR3 region has the DNA TGTGCCAGCAGCTTAGCCGGGGGTTTCTACAATGAGCAGTTCTTC. The encoded protein is CASSLAGGFYNEQFF.

This rearrangement joins TRBV2 to TRBJ2-5, with TRBD1 matching 7 bases. CDR3 size: 13 residues. The ends lost 7 bases at V and 2 bases at J; junction bases unmatched: 4. Germline CDR1 and CDR2: SNHLY and FYNNEI. CDR3 residues: CASKGAEQETQYF. The CDR3 nucleotides are TGTGCCAGCAAGGGGGCGGAACAAGAGACCCAGTACTTC.

The genes are TRBV27 and TRBJ1-6; D not resolved. V lost 3 bases, J lost 8 bases, and 5 bases lay in between. The CDR3 has 12 amino acids. CDR1 and CDR2 from the germline V gene are MNHEY and SMNVEV (reference sequence). Here the CDR3 reads CASSLLHSPLHF. CDR3 coding DNA: TGTGCCAGCAGTTTGCTCCATTCACCCCTCCACTTT.

V is TRBV5-1 and J is TRBJ2-3; D gene ambiguous. The CDR3 contains 14 residues. Trimming left V 0 bases short and J 2 bases short, with 7 bases between. The germline V gene encodes CDR1 SGHRS and CDR2 YFSETQ. In DNA, the CDR3 is TGCGCCAGCAGCTTGGTGGGCTTCACAGATACGCAGTATTTT. It specifies CASSLVGFTDTQYF.

The chain recombines TRBV20-1 with TRBJ1-1; D not resolved. The CDR3 has 11 residues. CDR1 and CDR2 from the germline V gene are DFQATT and SNEGSKA (reference sequence). With 3 bases removed from V and 4 bases from J, the gap between germline ends came to 6 bases. The CDR3 DNA is TGCAGTGCTAGGGACTCCACTGAAGCTTTCTTT. Translating gives CSARDSTEAFF.

The chain combines TRBV2 with TRBJ1-1; no definite D call. The CDR3 sequence is 13 residues long. CDR1 and CDR2 (germline): SNHLY, FYNNEI. V was shortened by 6 bases and J by 10 bases, with 18 bases between the two germline ends. CDR3 sequence reads: CASSLGEELGAFF. The CDR3 nucleotides are TGTGCCAGCAGCCTGGGCGAGGAGCTGGGAGCTTTCTTT.

V usage is TRBV6-4 and J usage is TRBJ2-3; TRBD1 matches at 9 bases. CDR3 length: 17 residues. Germline loops: CDR1 MRHNA, CDR2 SNTAGT. V gave up 2 bases and J gave up 4 bases; unmatched junction bases: 10. DNA of the CDR3: TGTGCCAGCAGTGACGCGGGGGACAGGGTTGGCCCAGATACGCAGTATTTT. Translation: CASSDAGDRVGPDTQYF.

This clone was found once. In nucleotides, the CDR3 is TGTGCCAGCAGCGCCCGATACGCCGGGGAGCTGTTTTTT. Its translation: CASSARYAGELFF. This sequence joins TRBV7-9 and TRBJ2-2; D not resolved. Trimming stripped 5 bases from V and 6 bases from J, with 10 bases between. The CDR3 totals 13 residues. CDR1 and CDR2 (germline): SEHNR, FQNEAQ (reference sequence).

The chain links TRBV19 to TRBJ2-3; 9 bases are shared with TRBD1. The CDR3 has 15 amino acids. Trimming took 4 bases from V and 3 from J; bases not matched to a gene: 5. The germline CDR1 and CDR2 sequences are LNHDA and SQIVND (reference sequence). The CDR3, as DNA: TGTGCCAGTAGTAGGGCCGGGACAGGGACAGATACGCAGTATTTT. This sequence encodes CASSRAGTGTDTQYF.

The sample holds a few counts of this clone. This chain joins TRBV5-8 and TRBJ1-5, with a weak D call TRBD1 (6 bases). Germline loops: CDR1 SGHTS, CDR2 YDEGEE. Trimming stripped 7 bases from V and 3 bases from J, with 11 bases between. This CDR3 spans 13 amino acids. The chain's CDR3 is CASAGGLNQPQHF. The CDR3 DNA follows: TGTGCCAGCGCCGGGGGCCTCAATCAGCCCCAGCATTTT.

The CDR3 sequence is CASSLRGATGELFF. CDR3 bases: TGCGCCAGCAGCTTGCGGGGGGCTACCGGGGAGCTGTTTTTT. The chain has TRBV5-1 and TRBJ2-2, with a weak D call TRBD2 (7 bases). The CDR3 length is 14 residues. Germline loops: CDR1 SGHRS, CDR2 YFSETQ. Trimming cost V 1 base and J 5 bases, with 9 bases left between them.

The chain couples TRBV9 to TRBJ1-2, with 7 nucleotides matching TRBD1. V lost 4 bases, J lost 4 bases, and 7 bases stayed unmatched. This CDR3 is built from 14 residues. Germline assignment: CDR1 SGDLS and CDR2 YYNGEE. The CDR3 sequence is CASSLGDRPYGYTF. The CDR3 DNA sequence: TGTGCCAGCAGCCTGGGGGACAGACCCTATGGCTACACCTTC.

This rearrangement joins TRBV19 to TRBJ1-2; D is uncertain. Trimming shortened V by 2 bases and J by 5 bases, and 18 bases separated the two germline ends. The germline V gene has CDR1 LNHDA and CDR2 SQIVND (reference sequence). This CDR3 region has 16 residues. The CDR3 spells CASSIPVSDFYYGYTF. For the CDR3, the DNA is TGTGCCAGTAGTATACCGGTCTCCGATTTTTATTATGGCTACACCTTC.

V gene TRBV20-1 combines with J gene TRBJ2-7; 7 bases are shared with TRBD1. The CDR3 extends over 14 amino acids. From germline, CDR1 is DFQATT and CDR2 SNEGSKA (reference sequence). The junction had 11 bases not matched to a gene; V was cut back by 3 bases and J by 6 bases. CDR3: CSASPGTEEFEQYF. The CDR3 region has the DNA TGCAGTGCTAGTCCCGGGACAGAGGAGTTCGAGCAGTACTTC.

This clone occurred once. This chain joins TRBV5-1 and TRBJ2-6; D is undetermined. The germline gives CDR1 SGHRS, CDR2 YFSETQ. The CDR3 loop spans 14 amino acids. Trimming removed 0 bases at V and 4 bases at J, with 5 bases between. The CDR3 loop is CASSLGWGANVLTF. The CDR3 bases are TGCGCCAGCAGCTTGGGGTGGGGGGCCAACGTCCTGACTTTC.

This chain uses TRBV5-5 with TRBJ2-7, with TRBD2 identical over 11 bases. There are 14 residues in the CDR3. J gave up 2 bases and V 3 bases, and 1 base lay outside the gene matches. Per germline, CDR1 SGHKS and CDR2 YYEKEE (reference sequence). The chain's CDR3 is CASSYSGGAYEQYF. CDR3 nucleotides: TGTGCCAGCAGCTATAGCGGGGGGGCCTACGAGCAGTACTTC.

The genes are TRBV30 and TRBJ1-4; 11 positions agree with TRBD1. The germline V gene has CDR1 GTSNPN and CDR2 SVGIG (reference sequence). Trimming removed 1 base from V and 8 bases from J; junction bases left unmatched: 6. CDR3 length: 15 amino acids. The DNA of the CDR3 is TGTGCCTGGAGTGCCAGGGACAGGGGGGACGAAAAACTGTTTTTT. Protein: CAWSARDRGDEKLFF. Filled out from reference TRBV30 and TRBJ1-4, the complete variable domain reads SQTIHQWPATLVQPVGSPLSLECTVEGTSNPNLYWYRQAAGRGLQLLFYSVGIGQISSEVPQNLSASRPQDRQFILSSKKLLLSDSGFYLCAWSARDRGDEKLFFGSGTQLSVL.

V usage is TRBV4-1 and J usage is TRBJ2-5; weak D call: TRBD1 (6 bases). V lost 0 bases and J lost 3, with 14 bases in between. The length of the CDR3 is 16 residues. Germline lookup yields CDR1 MGHRA and CDR2 YSYEKL. Written as DNA, the CDR3 is TGCGCCAGCAGCCAAGATTCCACAGGGCAAAAAGAGACCCAGTACTTC. It codes for CASSQDSTGQKETQYF.